Listed below are T cell receptor beta chains from one sample, sequenced in a study of blood T cells in healthy people across ages. Each CDR3 protein gets one entry after TCRdb re-called the 5' RACE reads with MiXCR. The repertoire holds about 1.6 million distinct CDR3 sequences, with 30% to 40% as singletons. Sequencing was performed on blood. These TCRs come from a woman between 25 and 40 years old in good health. Both conserved end residues are trimmed from each CDR3. Fields, in order: J gene, clone size, CDR3 length, V gene, D gene, CDR3 protein. The D gene is left open where the match is weak. Size tells how often a clone was seen (once, few, many) or the class of an expanded clone, and some rows leave it out.

>TRBJ1-4|.|11|TRBV27|.
ASSRRRDEKRF
>TRBJ1-1|few|11|TRBV28|.
ATRPGRYTEAF
>TRBJ2-3|few|9|TRBV6-6|.
ASSSQYTQY
>TRBJ2-3|.|16|TRBV18|TRBD2
ASSPPGTSGVSTDTQY
>TRBJ2-5|few|11|TRBV18|TRBD1
ASSPGQDQTQY
>TRBJ2-5|many|11|TRBV20-1|.
SARTGPQETQY
>TRBJ2-3|.|13|TRBV12-3/TRBV12-4|TRBD2
ASNKREVYTDTRY
>TRBJ2-7|few|13|TRBV15|TRBD1
ATRTGASGTYEQY
>TRBJ2-1|.|13|TRBV20-1|.
SARERGVGYNEQF
>TRBJ2-7|many|15|TRBV11-2|TRBD2
ASSLAFRLAGGYEQY
>TRBJ2-7|many|12|TRBV7-9|.
ASSWGQGGYEQY
>TRBJ2-5|few|11|TRBV24-1|.
ATSDCGEETQY
>TRBJ2-7|few|15|TRBV7-9|TRBD2
ASSNGLAGGRSYEQY
>TRBJ2-5|few|12|TRBV7-9|.
ASSDGTPKETQY
>TRBJ2-5|many|12|TRBV4-1|.
ASRETGRKETQY
>TRBJ2-5|many|11|TRBV20-1|.
SAPPPPRETQY
>TRBJ2-5|few|15|TRBV15|TRBD2
ATSRGLAGGLWETQY
>TRBJ2-1|few|13|TRBV5-1|TRBD1
ASSLGDRPYNEQF
>TRBJ1-4|.|12|TRBV25-1|.
ASSGVIGGEKLF
>TRBJ2-2|.|14|TRBV27|TRBD1
ASNTGVSDNTGELF
>TRBJ2-1|few|13|TRBV6-5|.
ASSYSQPLGNEQF
>TRBJ2-3|few|13|TRBV2|.
ASSVQGQDSDTQY
>TRBJ1-2|few|9|TRBV29-1|.
SVERNEHYT
>TRBJ2-1|few|15|TRBV7-9|TRBD2
ASSPRTSGKKYNEQF
>TRBJ2-1|few|11|TRBV28|.
ASKLETYNEQF
>TRBJ2-2|few|15|TRBV12-3/TRBV12-4|.
ASSLGMAGAHTGELF
>TRBJ2-3|.|12|TRBV6-1|.
ASNERWGTDTQY
>TRBJ1-2|few|10|TRBV7-2|.
ASSLDPGGYT
>TRBJ2-1|.|15|TRBV6-1|.
ASSEAGEVDSYNVQF
>TRBJ2-3|.|15|TRBV3-1|TRBD2
ASSHHGTSGPTDTQY
>TRBJ2-5|.|11|TRBV20-1|TRBD2
CARLAGQETQY
>TRBJ2-1|.|16|TRBV4-2|TRBD2
ASSQGGGGAAAYNEQF
>TRBJ1-1|.|13|TRBV6-6|.
ASSQRQAMNTEAF
>TRBJ2-1|many|11|TRBV2|.
ASSDGLYNEQF
>TRBJ1-5|.|12|TRBV12-3/TRBV12-4|.
ASRTDTLNQPQH
>TRBJ2-3|.|13|TRBV2|.
ASTETTISTDTQY
>TRBJ2-1|.|16|TRBV9|TRBD2
AGSAAKRLAGSYNEQF
>TRBJ1-1|.|13|TRBV7-3|.
ASSPGLPGRTEAF
>TRBJ2-7|.|13|TRBV9|.
ASSAAGLAPYEQY
>TRBJ2-1|.|9|TRBV12-3/TRBV12-4|TRBD2
ASSGGGSSF
>TRBJ2-2|few|10|TRBV20-1|.
SASRPTGELF
>TRBJ1-2|many|13|TRBV10-3|.
AIRSSGQSNYGYT
>TRBJ2-7|.|12|TRBV2|TRBD1
ASERDRTAYEQY
>TRBJ1-5|few|11|TRBV20-1|.
SARGGRNQPQH
>TRBJ2-1|.|19|TRBV11-2|TRBD2
ASSSNRQLAGGQSSYNEQF
>TRBJ1-2|once|11|TRBV12-3/TRBV12-4|.
ASSFTGRYGYT
>TRBJ2-3|.|17|TRBV5-1|TRBD2
ASSTKASGGAGFPDAQY
>TRBJ1-4|few|13|TRBV7-2|TRBD1
ASSSRTGGNEKLF
>TRBJ2-5|few|11|TRBV20-1|.
SARDRQRETQY
>TRBJ2-4|.|10|TRBV3-1|.
ASSQEGYIQY
>TRBJ2-3|once|14|TRBV4-2|.
ASSQKDRPSTGTQY
>TRBJ2-1|few|13|TRBV7-3|TRBD2
ASSPQTSGRAEQF
>TRBJ2-3|.|10|TRBV12-3/TRBV12-4|.
ASASGRRTQY